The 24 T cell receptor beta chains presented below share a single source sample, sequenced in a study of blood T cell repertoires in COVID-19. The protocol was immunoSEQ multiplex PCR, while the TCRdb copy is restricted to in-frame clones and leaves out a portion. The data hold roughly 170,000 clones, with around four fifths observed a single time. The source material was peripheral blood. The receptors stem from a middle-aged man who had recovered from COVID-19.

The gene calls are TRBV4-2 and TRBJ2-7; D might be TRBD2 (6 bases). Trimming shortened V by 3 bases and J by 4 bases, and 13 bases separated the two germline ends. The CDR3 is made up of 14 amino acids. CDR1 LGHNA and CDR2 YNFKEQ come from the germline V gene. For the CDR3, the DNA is TGTGCCAGCAGCCAGGGGCGGGAACGGTACGAGCAGTACTTC. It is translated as CASSQGRERYEQYF.

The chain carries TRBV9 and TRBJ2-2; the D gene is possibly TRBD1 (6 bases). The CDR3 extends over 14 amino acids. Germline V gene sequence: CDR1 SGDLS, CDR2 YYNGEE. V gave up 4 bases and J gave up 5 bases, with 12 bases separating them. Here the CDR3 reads CASSSRQATGELFF. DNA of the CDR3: TGTGCCAGCAGCTCGAGACAGGCAACCGGGGAGCTGTTTTTT. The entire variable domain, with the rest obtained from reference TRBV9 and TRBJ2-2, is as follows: DSGVTQTPKHLITATGQRVTLRCSPRSGDLSVYWYQQSLDQGLQFLIQYYNGEERAKGNILERFSAQQFPDLHSELNLSSLELGDSALYFCASSSRQATGELFFGEGSRLTVL.

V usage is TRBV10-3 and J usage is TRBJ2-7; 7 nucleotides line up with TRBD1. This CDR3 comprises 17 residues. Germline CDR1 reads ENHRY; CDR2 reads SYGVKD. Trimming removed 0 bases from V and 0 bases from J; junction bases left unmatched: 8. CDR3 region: CAISESPDRTSSYEQYF. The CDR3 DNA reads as TGTGCCATCAGTGAGTCCCCGGACAGGACAAGCTCCTACGAGCAGTACTTC.

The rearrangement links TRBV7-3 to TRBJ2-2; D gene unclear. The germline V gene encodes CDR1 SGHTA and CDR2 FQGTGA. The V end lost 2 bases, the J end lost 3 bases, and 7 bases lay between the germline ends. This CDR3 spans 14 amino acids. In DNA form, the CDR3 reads TGTGCCAGCAGCTTAGACTCCTACACCGGGGAGCTGTTTTTT. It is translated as CASSLDSYTGELFF.

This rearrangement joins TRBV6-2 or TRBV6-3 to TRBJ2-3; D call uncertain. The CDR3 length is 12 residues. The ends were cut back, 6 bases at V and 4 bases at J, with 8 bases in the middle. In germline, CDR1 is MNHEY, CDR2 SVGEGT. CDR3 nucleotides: TGTGCCAGCAGCCTCTTTCCAGATACGCAGTATTTT. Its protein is CASSLFPDTQYF.

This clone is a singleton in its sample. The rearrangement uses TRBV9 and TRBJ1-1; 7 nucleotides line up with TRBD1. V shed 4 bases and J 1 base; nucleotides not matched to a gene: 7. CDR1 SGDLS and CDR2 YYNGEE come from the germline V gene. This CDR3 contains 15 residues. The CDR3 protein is CASSSTGTANTEAFF. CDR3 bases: TGTGCCAGCAGCTCGACCGGGACAGCGAACACTGAAGCTTTCTTT.

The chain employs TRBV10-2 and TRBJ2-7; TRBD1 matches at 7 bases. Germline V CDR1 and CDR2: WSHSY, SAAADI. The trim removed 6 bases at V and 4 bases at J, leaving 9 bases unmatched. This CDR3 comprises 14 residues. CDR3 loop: CASRMDLRGYEQYF. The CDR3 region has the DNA TGCGCCAGCAGGATGGACCTCAGGGGGTACGAGCAGTACTTC.

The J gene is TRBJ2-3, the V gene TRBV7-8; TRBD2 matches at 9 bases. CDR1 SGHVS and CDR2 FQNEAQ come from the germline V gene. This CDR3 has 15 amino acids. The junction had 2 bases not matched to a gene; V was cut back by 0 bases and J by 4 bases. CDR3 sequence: CASSLALAGSDTQYF. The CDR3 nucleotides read TGTGCCAGCAGCTTAGCTCTAGCGGGGTCAGATACGCAGTATTTT.

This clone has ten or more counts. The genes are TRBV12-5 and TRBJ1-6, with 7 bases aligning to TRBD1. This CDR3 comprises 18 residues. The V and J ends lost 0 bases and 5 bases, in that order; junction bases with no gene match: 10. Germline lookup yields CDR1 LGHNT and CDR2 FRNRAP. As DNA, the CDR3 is TGTGCTAGTGGTTTGGTAAAATCAGGGGGACCAGATAATTCACCCCTCCACTTT. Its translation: CASGLVKSGGPDNSPLHF.

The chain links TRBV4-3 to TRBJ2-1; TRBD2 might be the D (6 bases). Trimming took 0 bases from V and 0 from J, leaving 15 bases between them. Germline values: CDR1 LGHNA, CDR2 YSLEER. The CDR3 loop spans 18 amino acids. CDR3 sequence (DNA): TGCGCCAGCAGCCAAGATGGGGGAGGCTCGAGCTCCTACAATGAGCAGTTCTTC. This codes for CASSQDGGGSSSYNEQFF.

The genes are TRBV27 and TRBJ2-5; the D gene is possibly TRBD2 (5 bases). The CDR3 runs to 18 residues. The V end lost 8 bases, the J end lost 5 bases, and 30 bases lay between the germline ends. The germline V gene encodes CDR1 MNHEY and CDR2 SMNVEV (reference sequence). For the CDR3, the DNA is TGTGCCAGCGGCCCAAACCCAGCGGACCAATTCTCTCGGGAGACCCAGTACTTC. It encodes CASGPNPADQFSRETQYF.

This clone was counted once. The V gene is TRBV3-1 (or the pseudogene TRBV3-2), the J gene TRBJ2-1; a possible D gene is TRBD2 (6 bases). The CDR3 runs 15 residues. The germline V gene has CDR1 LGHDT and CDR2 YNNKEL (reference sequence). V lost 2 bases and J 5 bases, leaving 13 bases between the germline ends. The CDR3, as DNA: TGTGCCAGCAGCCAACGGGGACTCAGTAACAATGAGCAGTTCTTC. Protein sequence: CASSQRGLSNNEQFF.

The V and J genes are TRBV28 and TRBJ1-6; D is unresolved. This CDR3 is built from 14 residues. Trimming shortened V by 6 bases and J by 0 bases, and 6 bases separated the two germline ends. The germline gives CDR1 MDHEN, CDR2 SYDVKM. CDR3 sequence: CASSPSSYNSPLHF. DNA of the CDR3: TGTGCCAGCAGCCCGAGCTCCTATAATTCACCCCTCCACTTT.

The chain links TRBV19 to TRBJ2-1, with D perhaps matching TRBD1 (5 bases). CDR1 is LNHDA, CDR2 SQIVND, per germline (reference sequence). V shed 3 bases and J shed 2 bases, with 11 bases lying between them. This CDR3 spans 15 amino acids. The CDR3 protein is CASSIDRKTYNEQFF. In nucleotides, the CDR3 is TGTGCCAGTAGTATCGACAGAAAAACCTACAATGAGCAGTTCTTC.

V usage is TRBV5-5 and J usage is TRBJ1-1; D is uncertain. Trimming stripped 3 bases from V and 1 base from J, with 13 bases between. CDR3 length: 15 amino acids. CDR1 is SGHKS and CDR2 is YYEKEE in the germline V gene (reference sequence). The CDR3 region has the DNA TGTGCCAGCAGCTCCGTTGGAGCTTCGAACACTGAAGCTTTCTTT. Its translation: CASSSVGASNTEAFF. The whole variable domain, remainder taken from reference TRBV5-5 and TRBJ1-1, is DAGVTQSPTHLIKTRGQQVTLRCSPISGHKSVSWYQQVLGQGPQFIFQYYEKEERGRGNFPDRFSARQFPNYSSELNVNALLLGDSALYLCASSSVGASNTEAFFGQGTRLTVV.

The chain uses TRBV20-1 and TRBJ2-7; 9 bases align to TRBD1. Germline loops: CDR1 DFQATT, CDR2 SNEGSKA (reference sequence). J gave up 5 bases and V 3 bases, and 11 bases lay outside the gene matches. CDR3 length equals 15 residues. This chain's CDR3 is CSASGFRDRVDEQYF. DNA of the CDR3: TGCAGTGCTAGTGGTTTCCGGGACAGGGTAGACGAGCAGTACTTC.

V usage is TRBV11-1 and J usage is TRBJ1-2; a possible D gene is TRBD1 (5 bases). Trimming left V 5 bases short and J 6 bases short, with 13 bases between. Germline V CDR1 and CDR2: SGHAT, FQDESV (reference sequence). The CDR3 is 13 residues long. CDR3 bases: TGTGCCAGCAGCCACAGGATGGGGCATGGCTACACCTTC. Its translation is CASSHRMGHGYTF. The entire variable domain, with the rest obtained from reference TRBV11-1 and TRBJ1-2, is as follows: EAEVAQSPRYKITEKSQAVAFWCDPISGHATLYWYRQILGQGPELLVQFQDESVVDDSQLPKDRFSAERLKGVDSTLKIQPAELGDSAMYLCASSHRMGHGYTFGSGTRLTVV.

The CDR3: CASSQYGGGLSEQYF. The DNA of the CDR3 is TGTGCCAGCAGCCAATATGGCGGGGGACTTTCAGAGCAGTACTTC. The chain joins TRBV4-2 to TRBJ2-7, with TRBD2 matching 7 bases. The V and J ends lost 2 bases and 7 bases, in that order; junction bases with no gene match: 11. The CDR3 totals 15 residues. Germline-derived CDR1 and CDR2 are LGHNA and YNFKEQ.

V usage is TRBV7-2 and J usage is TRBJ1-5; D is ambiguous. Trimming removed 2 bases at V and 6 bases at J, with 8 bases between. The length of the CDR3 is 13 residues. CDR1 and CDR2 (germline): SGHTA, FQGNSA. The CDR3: CASSLFIGQPQHF. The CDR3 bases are TGTGCCAGCAGCTTATTTATCGGTCAGCCCCAGCATTTT. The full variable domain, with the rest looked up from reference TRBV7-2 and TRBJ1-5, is GAGVSQSPSNKVTEKGKDVELRCDPISGHTALYWYRQSLGQGLEFLIYFQGNSAPDKSGLPSDRFSAERTGGSVSTLTIQRTQQEDSAVYLCASSLFIGQPQHFGDGTRLSIL.

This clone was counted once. DNA for the CDR3: TGTGCCAGCAGCCCCGGGACTAGCGGATTCTACAATGAGCAGTTCTTC. It is translated as CASSPGTSGFYNEQFF. The chain combines TRBV5-8 with TRBJ2-1; 11 bases agree with TRBD2. The ends lost 4 bases at V and 3 bases at J; junction bases unmatched: 6. The CDR3 runs 16 residues. Germline V gives CDR1 SGHTS, CDR2 YDEGEE.

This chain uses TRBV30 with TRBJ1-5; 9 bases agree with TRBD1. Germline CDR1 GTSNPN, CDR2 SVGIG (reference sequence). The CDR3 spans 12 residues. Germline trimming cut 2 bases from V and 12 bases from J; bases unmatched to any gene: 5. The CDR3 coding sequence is TGTGCCTGGAGTAAGGACAGGGGCCACCAGCATTTT. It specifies CAWSKDRGHQHF.

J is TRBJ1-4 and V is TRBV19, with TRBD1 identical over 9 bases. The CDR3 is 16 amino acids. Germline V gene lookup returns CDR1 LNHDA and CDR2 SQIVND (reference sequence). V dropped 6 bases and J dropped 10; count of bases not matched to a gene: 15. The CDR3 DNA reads TGTGCCAGTAGCCTCGACAGGGGGGCTGACGTAGGAAAACTGTTTTTT. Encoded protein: CASSLDRGADVGKLFF.

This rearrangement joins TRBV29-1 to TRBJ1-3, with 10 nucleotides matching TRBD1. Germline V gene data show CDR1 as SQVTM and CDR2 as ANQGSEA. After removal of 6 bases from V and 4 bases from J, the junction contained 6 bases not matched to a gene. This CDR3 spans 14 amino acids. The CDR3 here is CSVDDRGRGNTIYF. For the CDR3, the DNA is TGCAGCGTGGATGACAGGGGGCGAGGAAACACCATATATTTT.

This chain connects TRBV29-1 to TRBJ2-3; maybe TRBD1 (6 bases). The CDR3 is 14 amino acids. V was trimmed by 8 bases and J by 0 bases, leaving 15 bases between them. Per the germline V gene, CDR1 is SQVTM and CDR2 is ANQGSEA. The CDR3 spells CSSRTATSTDTQYF. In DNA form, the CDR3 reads TGCAGCTCTAGGACAGCTACTAGCACAGATACGCAGTATTTT.